This T cell receptor beta chain was observed in a study of blood T cell repertoires in COVID-19. Study information: T cells, B-cell-depleted T cells, or PBMCs supplied cDNA or gDNA.

V was pared by 6 bases and J by 11 bases, with 7 bases of the junction left unmatched. The germline V gene encodes CDR1 LNHDA and CDR2 SQIVND (reference sequence). The CDR3 runs 12 residues. The repertoire was sequenced with immunoSEQ multiplex PCR; TCRdb's copy has only in-frame clones and lacks some. The table includes approximately 130,000 clones, 85% to 90% detected once. This TCR came from a man aged 45-60 years with acute or convalescent COVID-19. What was sequenced was peripheral blood. The chain is built from TRBV19 and TRBJ2-3; TRBD2 aligns across 8 bases. In nucleotides, the CDR3 is TGTGCCAGTAGAGATGGGCGGGAGGAGCAGTATTTT. As protein: CASRDGREEQYF.